This TCR beta chain was profiled in a study of blood T cell repertoires in COVID-19. Per the authors' pipeline: Amplifying reference gene primers gave estimates of nucleated cell counts. Profiling relied on immunoSEQ multiplex PCR, and the TCRdb table lists in-frame clones only, not all of them. V and J calls and clone size come straight from that table; D and trimming were deduced from the DNA. The data contain about 150,000 clones, almost 85% of them singletons. The CDR3 loop spans 14 amino acids. V lost 9 bases, J lost 0 bases, and 14 bases lay in between. In germline, CDR1 is LNHDA, CDR2 SQIVND (reference sequence).

Sequencing input: peripheral blood. The rearrangement uses TRBV19 and TRBJ1-2; D might be TRBD1 (6 bases). This receptor was obtained from an elderly woman with COVID-19, enrolled during active disease. The CDR3 sequence is CASAGGQTNYGYTF. In DNA form, the CDR3 reads TGTGCCAGCGCGGGGGGACAAACTAACTATGGCTACACCTTC.